What follows is one T cell receptor beta chain and its context. Its antigen is as yet unknown. Unique molecular identifier tags were affixed to discrete cDNA molecules. One entry per CDR3 protein, called by TCRdb with MiXCR from the 5' RACE reads. Here the sample spans approximately 76,000 distinct CDR3 sequences, approximately 12% being singletons. The data were taken from a study of early T cells in non-severe SARS-CoV-2 infection. Study-level results: A preference for anti-spike CD8 responses marked VDJdb matching, which missed private and CD4 specificities.

Trimming cost V 0 bases and J 1 base, with 8 bases left between them. CDR1 is SGHRS and CDR2 is YFSETQ in the germline V gene. The CDR3 covers 14 residues. Material for sequencing was whole blood. The receptor's source is an adult who was a healthcare worker with PCR-confirmed SARS-CoV-2 infection or an uninfected control (not recorded which). The V and J genes are TRBV5-1 and TRBJ2-7; D gene ambiguous. The DNA for the CDR3 is TGCGCCAGCAGCTTGGATGACACTTCCTACGAGCAGTACTTC. Translated, it gives CASSLDDTSYEQYF. The whole variable domain, filled in from reference TRBV5-1 and TRBJ2-7, reads KAGVTQTPRYLIKTRGQQVTLSCSPISGHRSVSWYQQTPGQGLQFLFEYFSETQRNKGNFPGRFSGRQFSNSRSEMNVSTLELGDSALYLCASSLDDTSYEQYFGPGTRLTVT.